Presented here are 17 T cell receptor beta chains from one specimen sequenced in a study of T-cell memory formation after mild COVID-19. TCRdb analysed the 5' RACE reads with MiXCR anew, one entry per CDR3 protein. The sample consists of about 15,000 distinct CDR3 sequences, roughly a fifth of them appearing once. The sample consisted of PBMCs or a T cell subset sorted from them (not recorded which). All receptors come from an adult woman who had mild COVID-19 (a few samples of this study predate the infection). Cell type and time point are not known.

J is TRBJ2-5 and V is TRBV6-5, with TRBD2 identical over 11 bases. This CDR3 has 18 amino acids. Germline V gene sequence: CDR1 MNHEY, CDR2 SVGAGI. J was trimmed by 1 base and V by 2 bases; bases with no gene match: 9. Here the CDR3 DNA reads TGTGCCAGCAGTTACCAAACCGGACTAGCGGGCTTCCAAGAGACCCAGTACTTC. The encoded protein is CASSYQTGLAGFQETQYF.

Many counts were recorded for this clonotype. The J gene is TRBJ2-4, the V gene TRBV9; a possible D gene is TRBD2 (6 bases). Between the trimmed V and J ends, which lost 3 bases and 7 bases, there was a span of 14 bases. This CDR3 region has 14 residues. CDR1 is SGDLS, CDR2 YYNGEE, per germline. CDR3 nucleotide sequence: TGTGCCAGCAGCGAGGCGGGGTTCGGGAACATTCAGTACTTC. Amino acid sequence: CASSEAGFGNIQYF. The entire variable domain, with the rest obtained from reference TRBV9 and TRBJ2-4, is as follows: DSGVTQTPKHLITATGQRVTLRCSPRSGDLSVYWYQQSLDQGLQFLIQYYNGEERAKGNILERFSAQQFPDLHSELNLSSLELGDSALYFCASSEAGFGNIQYFGAGTRLSVL.

The sample holds many counts of this clonotype. This CDR3 is missing its conserved last phenylalanine or tryptophan, likely due to a read error. Because the CDR3's place on the DNA is in doubt, the DNA is left out and the CDR3 is given as listed by TCRdb. The V call is TRBV7-9, the J call TRBJ2-5; the table's TRBD1 call for D was not verified on the DNA. The CDR3 numbers 10 amino acids, ends counted. The germline V gene encodes CDR1 SEHNR and CDR2 FQNEAQ (reference sequence). CDR3 sequence reads: CATRPGTGED.

Ten or more counts support this clonotype. The chain uses TRBV30 and TRBJ2-5; possible D gene TRBD2, 6 bases. This CDR3 region has 17 residues. V lost 2 bases, J lost 1 base, and 20 bases lay in between. Germline CDR1 reads GTSNPN; CDR2 reads SVGIG (reference sequence). The chain's CDR3 is CAWSSIPGMGGQETQYF. The DNA of the CDR3 is TGTGCCTGGAGTTCGATCCCAGGAATGGGGGGCCAAGAGACCCAGTACTTC.

In this sample, this clonotype turned up many times. The chain uses TRBV6-4 and TRBJ2-1; 7 bases are a match to TRBD1. CDR3 length: 15 amino acids. Unmatched junction bases numbered 8, after V lost 5 bases and J lost 4 bases. The germline V gene has CDR1 MRHNA and CDR2 SNTAGT. This CDR3 reads CASSTEGAGYNEQFF. The CDR3 DNA is TGTGCCAGCAGTACCGAGGGGGCAGGGTACAATGAGCAGTTCTTC.

This clonotype was detected many times. The chain combines TRBV7-9 with TRBJ2-5, with a possible D match to TRBD2 (6 bases). V gave up 5 bases and J gave up 2 bases, with 24 bases separating them. Germline-derived CDR1 and CDR2 are SEHNR and FQNEAQ (reference sequence). The CDR3 extends over 18 amino acids. The CDR3 protein is CASSPADLGTWGQETQYF. The CDR3, as DNA: TGTGCCAGCAGCCCCGCGGACTTAGGGACTTGGGGGCAAGAGACCCAGTACTTC.

This clonotype was found many times. As DNA, the CDR3 is TGTGCCAGCAGCCAAGCAGGGGGCAGTGGCAATCAGCCCCAGCATTTT. Protein product: CASSQAGGSGNQPQHF. The genes are TRBV4-2 and TRBJ1-5, with 8 bases aligning to TRBD1. After removal of 1 base from V and 2 bases from J, the junction contained 4 bases not matched to a gene. The CDR3 loop spans 16 amino acids. Germline loops: CDR1 LGHNA, CDR2 YNFKEQ.

At least ten counts were recorded for this clonotype. CDR3 amino acids: CASTLTPFSVGNEQFF. The CDR3 nucleotides read TGTGCCAGCACTTTGACCCCATTTAGCGTAGGGAATGAGCAGTTCTTC. This chain connects TRBV6-6 to TRBJ2-1; weak D call: TRBD2 (5 bases). The CDR3 contains 16 residues. V was trimmed by 7 bases and J by 7 bases, leaving 23 bases between them. Germline V gives CDR1 MNHNY, CDR2 SVGAGI (reference sequence).

This clonotype was picked up many times. This rearrangement joins TRBV9 to TRBJ1-2; TRBD1 might be the D (6 bases). There are 13 residues in the CDR3. The V end lost 3 bases, the J end lost 1 base, and 7 bases lay between the germline ends. The germline gives CDR1 SGDLS, CDR2 YYNGEE. The CDR3 region has the DNA TGTGCCAGCAGCGGGACAGATAACTATGGCTACACCTTC. This encodes CASSGTDNYGYTF.

This clonotype was found many times. V gene TRBV5-1 combines with J gene TRBJ2-7; D is possibly TRBD1 (6 bases). Trimming pared 3 bases from V and 2 bases from J, leaving 15 bases between. The CDR3 consists of 15 residues. Germline CDR1 is SGHRS and CDR2 is YFSETQ. The CDR3 region has the DNA TGCGCCAGCAGCTCACCGGGACAACTAACCTACGAGCAGTACTTC. Translation gives CASSSPGQLTYEQYF.

In this sample, this clonotype turned up many times. The chain is built from TRBV6-1 and TRBJ2-2; D is perhaps TRBD1 (5 bases). Trimming left V 4 bases short and J 5 bases short, with 11 bases between. The CDR3 length is 14 residues. The germline CDR1 and CDR2 sequences are MNHNS and SASEGT. The CDR3 spells CASSVRQLTGELFF. Written as DNA, the CDR3 is TGTGCCAGCAGTGTCCGACAGCTTACCGGGGAGCTGTTTTTT.

The table lists this clonotype with many counts. V is TRBV7-2 and J is TRBJ1-2; 8 positions match TRBD1. J gave up 5 bases and V 1 base, and 12 bases lay outside the gene matches. Germline values: CDR1 SGHTA, CDR2 FQGNSA. The length of the CDR3 is 17 residues. CDR3 coding DNA: TGTGCCAGCAGCTTAGGCATCTGGCAGGGGGCGAGTTATGGCTACACCTTC. Translated, it gives CASSLGIWQGASYGYTF.

In this sample, this clonotype turned up many times. The chain has TRBV25-1 and TRBJ2-5, with a possible D match to TRBD1 (5 bases). The CDR3 extends over 17 amino acids. V lost 0 bases to trimming and J lost 0 bases, with 14 bases between them. Germline V gene sequence: CDR1 MGHDK, CDR2 SYGVNS. The CDR3: CASSEYIVRAYQETQYF. The CDR3 nucleotides are TGTGCCAGCAGTGAATATATTGTCAGGGCGTACCAAGAGACCCAGTACTTC.

In its sample, this clonotype was seen many times. The chain carries TRBV28 and TRBJ1-2; D call uncertain. V gave up 1 base and J gave up 1 base, with 10 bases separating them. Per the germline V gene, CDR1 is MDHEN and CDR2 is SYDVKM. The length of the CDR3 is 15 residues. CDR3 DNA: TGTGCCAGCAGTTTATTAGAGGGAGATAACTATGGCTACACCTTC. Amino acids: CASSLLEGDNYGYTF.

This clonotype has ten or more counts. The rearrangement uses TRBV3-1 and TRBJ2-3; the D gene is possibly TRBD1 (5 bases). The CDR3 spans 16 residues. V was cut by 1 base and J by 4 bases, with 15 bases left in between. Germline CDR1 LGHDT, CDR2 YNNKEL (reference sequence). The CDR3 loop is CASSQVYAAGPDTQYF. The CDR3 bases are TGTGCCAGCAGCCAAGTTTATGCGGCAGGGCCAGATACGCAGTATTTT.

The table lists this clonotype with many counts. This chain connects TRBV5-1 to TRBJ1-1; D unclear. The CDR3 spans 12 residues. Germline V gene lookup returns CDR1 SGHRS and CDR2 YFSETQ. Trimming pared 0 bases from V and 4 bases from J, leaving 4 bases between. CDR3 sequence: CASSLDFTEAFF. As DNA, the CDR3 is TGCGCCAGCAGCTTGGACTTCACTGAAGCTTTCTTT. Together with reference TRBV5-1 and TRBJ1-1, the CDR3 gives the full variable domain: KAGVTQTPRYLIKTRGQQVTLSCSPISGHRSVSWYQQTPGQGLQFLFEYFSETQRNKGNFPGRFSGRQFSNSRSEMNVSTLELGDSALYLCASSLDFTEAFFGQGTRLTVV.

A single count supports this clonotype. This rearrangement joins TRBV7-6 to TRBJ1-6; 7 bases align to TRBD1. Looked up from germline, CDR1 is SGHVS and CDR2 is FNYEAQ. The CDR3 extends over 15 amino acids. J lost 9 bases, V lost 1 base, and 6 bases had no gene match. The CDR3 region is CASSLEGGSSSPLHF. For the CDR3, the DNA is TGTGCCAGCAGCTTAGAAGGGGGCTCTAGTTCACCCCTCCACTTT.